Here is one T cell receptor beta chain with its context. What it recognizes is unknown. The data belong to a study of cytomegalovirus exposure and HLA in healthy donors. General observations from the study: The study dropped some indistinguishable V segments, TRBV6-2 and TRBV6-3 among them. By HLA locus, TCR association rates varied in a later analysis, with DRB1 showing the most and HLA-C the fewest. Reports indicate that TCR beta sequences accurately predicted the HLA-A and HLA-B alleles of most subjects.

Amplification used 60 Vbeta primers and 13 Jbeta primers. Sequenced by immunoSEQ multiplex PCR; TCRdb stores in-frame clones only, minus some. Among some 92,000 clones listed, under 85% were seen once. Germline V gene sequence: CDR1 GTSNPN, CDR2 SVGIG (reference sequence). Trimming cost V 6 bases and J 5 bases; bases outside gene matches: 6. The CDR3 covers 13 residues. Source material: PBMCs. This clonotype originated in a man younger than 30 in good health and CMV-seropositive. The rearrangement joins TRBV30 to TRBJ1-5, with 8 nucleotides matching TRBD1. The DNA of the CDR3 is TGTGCCTGTACTGTGGACAGGGATCAGCCCCAGCATTTT. Translation: CACTVDRDQPQHF.